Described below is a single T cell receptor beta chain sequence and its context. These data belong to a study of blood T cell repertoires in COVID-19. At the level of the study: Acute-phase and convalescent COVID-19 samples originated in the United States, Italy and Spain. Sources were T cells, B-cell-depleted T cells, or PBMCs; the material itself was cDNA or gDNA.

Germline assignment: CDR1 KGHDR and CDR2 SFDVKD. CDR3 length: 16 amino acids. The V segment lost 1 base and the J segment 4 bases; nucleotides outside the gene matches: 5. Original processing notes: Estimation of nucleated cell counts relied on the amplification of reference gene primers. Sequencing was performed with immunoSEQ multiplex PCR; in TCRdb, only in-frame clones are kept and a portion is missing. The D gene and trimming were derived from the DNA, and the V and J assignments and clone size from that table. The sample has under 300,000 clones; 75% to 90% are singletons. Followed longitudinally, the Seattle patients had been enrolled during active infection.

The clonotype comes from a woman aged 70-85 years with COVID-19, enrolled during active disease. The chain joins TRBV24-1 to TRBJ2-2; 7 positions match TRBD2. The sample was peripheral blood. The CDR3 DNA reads TGTGCCACCAGTGATTTCGGGGGGTTCAGCACCGGGGAGCTGTTTTTT. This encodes CATSDFGGFSTGELFF.